The TCR beta chain under discussion was sequenced for a study of OX40 agonist ivuxolimab in advanced cancers. Study details: Recorded diagnoses for dose-escalation patients were hepatocellular carcinoma, melanoma, renal cell or head and neck cancer.

TCRdb's copy holds only in-frame clones and misses some; the assay was immunoSEQ multiplex PCR. This repertoire shows approximately 94,000 clones, approximately 90% found once; its top ten account for 0.45% to 0.65%. The germline V gene has CDR1 SGDLS and CDR2 YYNGEE. Germline trimming cut 2 bases from V and 8 bases from J; bases unmatched to any gene: 7. The CDR3 runs 14 residues. The table lists this clone with a count of one. This TCR was recovered from an adult with an advanced solid tumor such as melanoma, head and neck, liver or kidney cancer. The sample consisted of CD4+ or CD8+ T cells sorted from blood, taken in a trial of the OX40 agonist ivuxolimab. The chain joins TRBV9 to TRBJ2-1; TRBD2 matches 7 bases. This CDR3 reads CASSVRGSSDEQFF. In nucleotides, the CDR3 is TGTGCCAGCAGCGTCCGCGGGAGTTCAGATGAGCAGTTCTTC.